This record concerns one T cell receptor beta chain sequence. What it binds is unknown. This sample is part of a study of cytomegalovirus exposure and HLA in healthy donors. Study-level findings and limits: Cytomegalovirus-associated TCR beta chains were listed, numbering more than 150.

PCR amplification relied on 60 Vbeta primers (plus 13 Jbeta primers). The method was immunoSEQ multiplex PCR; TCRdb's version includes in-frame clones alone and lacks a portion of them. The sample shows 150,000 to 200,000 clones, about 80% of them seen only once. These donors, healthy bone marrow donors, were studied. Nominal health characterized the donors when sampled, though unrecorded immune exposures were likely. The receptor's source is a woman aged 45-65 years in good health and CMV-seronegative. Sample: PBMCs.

For the CDR3, the DNA is TGTGCCACCAGCAGAGCCGCGGGACTCTCTGGAAACACCATATATTTT. This sequence encodes CATSRAAGLSGNTIYF. The chain uses TRBV15 and TRBJ1-3; TRBD1 is a possible D gene (5 bases). The CDR3 sequence is 16 residues long. The germline V gene has CDR1 LNHNV and CDR2 YYDKDF (reference sequence). The V end was cut by 1 base, the J end by 0 bases, with 10 bases between.